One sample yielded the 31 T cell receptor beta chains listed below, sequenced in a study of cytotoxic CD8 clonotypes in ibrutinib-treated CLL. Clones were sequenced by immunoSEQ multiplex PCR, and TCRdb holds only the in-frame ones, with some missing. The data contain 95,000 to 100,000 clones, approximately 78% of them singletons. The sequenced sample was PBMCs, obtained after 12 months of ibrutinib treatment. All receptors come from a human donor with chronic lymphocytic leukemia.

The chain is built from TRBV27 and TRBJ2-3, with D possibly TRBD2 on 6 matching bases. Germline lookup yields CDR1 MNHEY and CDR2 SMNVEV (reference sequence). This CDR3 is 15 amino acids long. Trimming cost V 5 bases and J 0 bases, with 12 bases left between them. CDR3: CASSPRGVSTDTQYF. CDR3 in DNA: TGTGCCAGCAGTCCCCGCGGGGTGAGCACAGATACGCAGTATTTT.

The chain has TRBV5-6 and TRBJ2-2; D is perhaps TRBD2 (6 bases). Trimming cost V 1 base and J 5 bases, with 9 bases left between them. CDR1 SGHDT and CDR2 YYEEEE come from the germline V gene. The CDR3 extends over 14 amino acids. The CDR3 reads CASSLIGRTGELFF. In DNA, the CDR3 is TGTGCCAGCAGCTTGATAGGGAGGACCGGGGAGCTGTTTTTT.

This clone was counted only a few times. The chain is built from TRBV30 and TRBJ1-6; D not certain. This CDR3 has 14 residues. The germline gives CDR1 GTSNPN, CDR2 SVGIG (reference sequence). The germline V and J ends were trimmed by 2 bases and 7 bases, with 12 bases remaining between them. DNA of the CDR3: TGTGCCTGGAGTAATGGAGCAGCGAATTCACCCCTCCACTTT. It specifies CAWSNGAANSPLHF.

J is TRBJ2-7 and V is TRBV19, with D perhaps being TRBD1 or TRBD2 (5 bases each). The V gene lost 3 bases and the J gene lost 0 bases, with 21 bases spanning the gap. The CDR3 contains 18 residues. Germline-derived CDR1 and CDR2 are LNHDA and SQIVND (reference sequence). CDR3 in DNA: TGTGCCAGTAGTATTACCTCTACGGGACCGAGGAGCTCCTACGAGCAGTACTTC. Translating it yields CASSITSTGPRSSYEQYF.

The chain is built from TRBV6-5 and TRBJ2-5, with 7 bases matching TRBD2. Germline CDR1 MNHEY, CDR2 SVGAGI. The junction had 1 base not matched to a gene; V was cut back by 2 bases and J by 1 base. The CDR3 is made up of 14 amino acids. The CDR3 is CASSYTGGQETQYF. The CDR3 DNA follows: TGTGCCAGCAGTTACACGGGAGGCCAAGAGACCCAGTACTTC.

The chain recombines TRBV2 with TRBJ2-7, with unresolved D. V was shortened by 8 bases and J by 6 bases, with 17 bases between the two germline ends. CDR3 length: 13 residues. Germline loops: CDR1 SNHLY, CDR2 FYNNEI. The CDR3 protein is CASAGTLTGEQYF. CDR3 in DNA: TGTGCCAGCGCCGGAACCTTGACGGGCGAGCAGTACTTC.

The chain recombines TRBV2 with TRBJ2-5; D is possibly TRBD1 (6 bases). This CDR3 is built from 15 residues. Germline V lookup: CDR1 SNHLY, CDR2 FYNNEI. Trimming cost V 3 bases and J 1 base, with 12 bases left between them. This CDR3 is CASSDGGHVQETQYF. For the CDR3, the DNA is TGTGCCAGCAGTGATGGGGGACACGTCCAAGAGACCCAGTACTTC.

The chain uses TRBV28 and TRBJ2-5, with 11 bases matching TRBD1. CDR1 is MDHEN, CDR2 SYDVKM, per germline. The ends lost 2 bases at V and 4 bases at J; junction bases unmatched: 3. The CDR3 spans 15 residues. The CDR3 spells CASSLGQGAPETQYF. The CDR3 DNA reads TGTGCCAGCAGTTTAGGACAGGGGGCCCCAGAGACCCAGTACTTC.

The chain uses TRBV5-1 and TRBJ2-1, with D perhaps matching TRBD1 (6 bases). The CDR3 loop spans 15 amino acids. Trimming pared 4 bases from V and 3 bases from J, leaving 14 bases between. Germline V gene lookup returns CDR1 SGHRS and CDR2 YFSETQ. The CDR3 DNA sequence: TGCGCCAGCAGCCCACAGGGCCAGAGCTACAATGAGCAGTTCTTC. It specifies CASSPQGQSYNEQFF.

CDR3 coding DNA: TGTGCCAGCAGCCCCAGCCGGGACAGGGGTCGCGGCTACACCTTC. This codes for CASSPSRDRGRGYTF. This chain connects TRBV7-3 to TRBJ1-2, with 10 bases matching TRBD1. CDR1 and CDR2 (germline): SGHTA, FQGTGA. The CDR3 totals 15 residues. The junction had 11 bases not matched to a gene; V was cut back by 5 bases and J by 8 bases.

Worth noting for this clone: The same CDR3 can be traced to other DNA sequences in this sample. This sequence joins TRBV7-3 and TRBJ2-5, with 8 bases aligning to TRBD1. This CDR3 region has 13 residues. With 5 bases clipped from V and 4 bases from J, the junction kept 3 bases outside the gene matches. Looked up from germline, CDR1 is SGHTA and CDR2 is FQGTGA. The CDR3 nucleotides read TGTGCCAGCAGCGGCGACAGGGGAGAGACCCAGTACTTC. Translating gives CASSGDRGETQYF.

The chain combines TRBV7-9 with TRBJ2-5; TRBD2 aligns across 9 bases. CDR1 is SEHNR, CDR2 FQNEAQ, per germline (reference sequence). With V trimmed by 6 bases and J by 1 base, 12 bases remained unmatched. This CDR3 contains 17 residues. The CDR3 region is CASSLSGGRSGQETQYF. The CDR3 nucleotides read TGTGCCAGCAGTCTTAGCGGGGGCCGTTCTGGCCAAGAGACCCAGTACTTC.

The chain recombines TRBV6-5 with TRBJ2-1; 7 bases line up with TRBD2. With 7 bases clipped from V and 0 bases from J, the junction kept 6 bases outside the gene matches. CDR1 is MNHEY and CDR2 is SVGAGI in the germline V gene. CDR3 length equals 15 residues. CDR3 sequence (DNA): TGTGCCAGCACGACTGGCGGGGGCTCCTACAATGAGCAGTTCTTC. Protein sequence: CASTTGGGSYNEQFF.

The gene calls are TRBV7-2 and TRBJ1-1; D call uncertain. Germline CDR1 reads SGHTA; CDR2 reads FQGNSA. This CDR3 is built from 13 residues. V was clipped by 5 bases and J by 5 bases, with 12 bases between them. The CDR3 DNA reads TGTGCCAGCAGCCGACCGGACGGGACTGAAGCTTTCTTT. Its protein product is CASSRPDGTEAFF.

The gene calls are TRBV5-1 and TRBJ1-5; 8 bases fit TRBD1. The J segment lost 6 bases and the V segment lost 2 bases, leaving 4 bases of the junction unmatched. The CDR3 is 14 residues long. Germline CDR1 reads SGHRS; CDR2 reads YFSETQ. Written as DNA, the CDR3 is TGCGCCAGCAGCTTCGGGACAGGTGTTCAGCCCCAGCATTTT. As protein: CASSFGTGVQPQHF.

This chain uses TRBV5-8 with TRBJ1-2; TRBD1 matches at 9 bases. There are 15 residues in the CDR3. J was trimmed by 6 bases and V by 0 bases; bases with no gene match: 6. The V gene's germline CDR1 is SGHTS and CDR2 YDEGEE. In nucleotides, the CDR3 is TGTGCCAGCAGCTTGGGGGACAGGGAAAGTGATGGCTACACCTTC. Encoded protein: CASSLGDRESDGYTF.

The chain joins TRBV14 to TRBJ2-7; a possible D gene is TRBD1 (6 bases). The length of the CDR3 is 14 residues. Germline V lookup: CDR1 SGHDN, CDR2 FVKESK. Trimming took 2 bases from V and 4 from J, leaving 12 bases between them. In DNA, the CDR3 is TGTGCCAGCAGCCAATACGGACAGATTTACGAGCAGTACTTC. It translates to CASSQYGQIYEQYF. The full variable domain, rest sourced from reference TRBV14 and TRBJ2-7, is EAGVTQFPSHSVIEKGQTVTLRCDPISGHDNLYWYRRVMGKEIKFLLHFVKESKQDESGMPNNRFLAERTGGTYSTLKVQPAELEDSGVYFCASSQYGQIYEQYFGPGTRLTVT.

CDR3 sequence: CAISKGQTFSYEQYF. The CDR3 DNA is TGTGCCATCAGTAAGGGACAGACATTCTCCTACGAGCAGTACTTC. The chain has TRBV10-3 and TRBJ2-7; 7 bases match TRBD1. V lost 5 bases, J lost 0 bases, and 7 bases stayed unmatched. Germline CDR1 and CDR2: ENHRY and SYGVKD. This CDR3 spans 15 amino acids.

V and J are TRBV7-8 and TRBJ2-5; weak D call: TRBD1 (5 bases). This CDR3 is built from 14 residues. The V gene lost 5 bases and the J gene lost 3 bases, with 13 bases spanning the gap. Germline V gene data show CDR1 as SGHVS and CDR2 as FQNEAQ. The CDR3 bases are TGTGCCAGCAGCGGGCAGGGTTCCAAAGAGACCCAGTACTTC. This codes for CASSGQGSKETQYF.

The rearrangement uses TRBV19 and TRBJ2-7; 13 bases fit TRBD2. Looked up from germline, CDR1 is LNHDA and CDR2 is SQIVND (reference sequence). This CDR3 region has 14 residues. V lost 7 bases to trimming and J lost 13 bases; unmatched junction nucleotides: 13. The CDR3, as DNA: TGTGCCAGTATTTCGACTAGCGGGGGGACTCTACCTTACTTC. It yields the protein CASISTSGGTLPYF.

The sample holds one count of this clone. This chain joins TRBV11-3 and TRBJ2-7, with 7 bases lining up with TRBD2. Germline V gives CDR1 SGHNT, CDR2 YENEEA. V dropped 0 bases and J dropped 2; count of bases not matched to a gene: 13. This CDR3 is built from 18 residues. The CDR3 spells CASSLDRGASGVAYEQYF. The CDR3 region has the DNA TGTGCCAGCAGCTTAGATCGTGGGGCGAGCGGGGTGGCCTACGAGCAGTACTTC.

The CDR3 DNA follows: TGTGCCAGCAGCATCATCGACAGGGTGAACACTGAAGCTTTCTTT. This sequence encodes CASSIIDRVNTEAFF. This rearrangement joins TRBV5-6 to TRBJ1-1, with 7 nucleotides matching TRBD1. The length of the CDR3 is 15 residues. Trimming removed 4 bases from V and 0 bases from J; junction bases left unmatched: 6. Germline values: CDR1 SGHDT, CDR2 YYEEEE.

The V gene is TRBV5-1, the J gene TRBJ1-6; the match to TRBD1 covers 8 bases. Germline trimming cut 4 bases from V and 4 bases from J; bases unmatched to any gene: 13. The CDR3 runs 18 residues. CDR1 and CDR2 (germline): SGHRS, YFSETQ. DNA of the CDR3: TGCGCCAGCAGCCCGGGGGACAGGTCCTCTTCGTATAATTCACCCCTCCACTTT. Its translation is CASSPGDRSSSYNSPLHF.

The CDR3, as DNA: TGCGCCAGCAGCGGGGCGGTGGATACGCAGTATTTT. Its translation is CASSGAVDTQYF. This sequence joins TRBV4-1 and TRBJ2-3; D may be TRBD1 (5 bases). Trimming cost V 5 bases and J 6 bases, with 9 bases left between them. CDR1 MGHRA and CDR2 YSYEKL come from the germline V gene. CDR3 length: 12 amino acids.

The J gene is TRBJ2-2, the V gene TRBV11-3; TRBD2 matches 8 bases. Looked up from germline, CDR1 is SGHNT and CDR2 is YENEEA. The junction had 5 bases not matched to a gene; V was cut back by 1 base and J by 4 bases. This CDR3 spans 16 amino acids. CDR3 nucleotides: TGTGCCAGCAGCTTAGGCGGGGGGACGACCACCGGGGAGCTGTTTTTT. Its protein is CASSLGGGTTTGELFF. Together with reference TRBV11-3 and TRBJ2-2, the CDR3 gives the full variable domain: EAGVVQSPRYKIIEKKQPVAFWCNPISGHNTLYWYLQNLGQGPELLIRYENEEAVDDSQLPKDRFSAERLKGVDSTLKIQPAELGDSAVYLCASSLGGGTTTGELFFGEGSRLTVL.

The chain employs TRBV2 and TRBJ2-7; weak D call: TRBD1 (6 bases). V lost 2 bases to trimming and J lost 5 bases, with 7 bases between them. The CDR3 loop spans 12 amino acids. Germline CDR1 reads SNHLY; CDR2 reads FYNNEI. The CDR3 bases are TGTGCCAGCAGTGAACAGGGGAACGAGCAGTACTTC. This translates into CASSEQGNEQYF.

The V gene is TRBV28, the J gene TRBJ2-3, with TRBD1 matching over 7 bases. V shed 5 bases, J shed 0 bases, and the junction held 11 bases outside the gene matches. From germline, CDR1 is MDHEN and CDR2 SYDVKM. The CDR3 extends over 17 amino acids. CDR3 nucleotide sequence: TGTGCCAGCAGTGCCCACAGGGGATCCTCGAGCACAGATACGCAGTATTTT. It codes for CASSAHRGSSSTDTQYF.

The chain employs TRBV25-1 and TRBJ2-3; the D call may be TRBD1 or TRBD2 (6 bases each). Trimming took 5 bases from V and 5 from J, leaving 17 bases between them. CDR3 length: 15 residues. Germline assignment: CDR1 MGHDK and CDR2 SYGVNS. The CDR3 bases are TGTGCCAGCAGTCCTCTCGGGGGCCTCGGAGATACGCAGTATTTT. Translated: CASSPLGGLGDTQYF.

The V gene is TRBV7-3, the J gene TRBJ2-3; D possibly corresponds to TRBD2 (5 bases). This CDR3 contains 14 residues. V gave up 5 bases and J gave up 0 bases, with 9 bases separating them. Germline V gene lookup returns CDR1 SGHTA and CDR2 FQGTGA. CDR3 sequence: CASSLDLSTDTQYF. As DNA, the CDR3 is TGTGCCAGCAGCCTGGACTTGAGCACAGATACGCAGTATTTT.

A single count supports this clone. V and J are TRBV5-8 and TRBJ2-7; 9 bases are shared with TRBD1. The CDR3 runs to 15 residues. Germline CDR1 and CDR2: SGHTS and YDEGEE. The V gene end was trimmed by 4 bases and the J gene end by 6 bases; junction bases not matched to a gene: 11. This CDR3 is CASSPSGTGRPEQYF. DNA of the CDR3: TGTGCCAGCAGCCCCTCCGGGACAGGGAGGCCCGAGCAGTACTTC.

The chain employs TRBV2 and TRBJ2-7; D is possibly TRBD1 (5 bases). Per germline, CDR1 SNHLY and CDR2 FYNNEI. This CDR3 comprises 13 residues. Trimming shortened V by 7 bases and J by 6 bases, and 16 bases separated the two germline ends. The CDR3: CASNPTKQGEQYF. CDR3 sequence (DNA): TGTGCCAGCAATCCCACCAAGCAGGGCGAGCAGTACTTC.